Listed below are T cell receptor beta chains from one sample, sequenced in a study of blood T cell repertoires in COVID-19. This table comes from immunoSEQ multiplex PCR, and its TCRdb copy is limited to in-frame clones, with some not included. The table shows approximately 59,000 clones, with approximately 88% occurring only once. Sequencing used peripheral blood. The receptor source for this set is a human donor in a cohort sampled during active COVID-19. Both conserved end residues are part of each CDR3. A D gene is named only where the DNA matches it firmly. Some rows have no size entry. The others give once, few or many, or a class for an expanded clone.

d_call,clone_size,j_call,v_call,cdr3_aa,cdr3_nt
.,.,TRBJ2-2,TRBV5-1,CASSLEGAPPSGELFF,TGCGCCAGCAGCTTGGAAGGGGCTCCTCCCAGCGGGGAGCTGTTTTTT
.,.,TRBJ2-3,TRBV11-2,CASSLDNTDTQYF,TGTGCCAGCAGCTTAGACAACACAGATACGCAGTATTTT
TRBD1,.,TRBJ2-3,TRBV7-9,CASSLGPGGTDTQYF,TGTGCCAGCAGCTTAGGTCCAGGGGGAACAGATACGCAGTATTTT
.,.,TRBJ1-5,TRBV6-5,CASSYSGESEHF,TGTGCCAGCAGTTATTCAGGGGAGTCAGAGCATTTT
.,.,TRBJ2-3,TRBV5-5,CASSPRTSSTDTQYF,TGTGCCAGCAGCCCGCGGACTTCTAGCACAGATACGCAGTATTTT
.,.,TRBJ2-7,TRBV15,CATSRGWQGDEQYF,TGTGCCACCAGCAGAGGATGGCAGGGCGACGAGCAGTACTTC
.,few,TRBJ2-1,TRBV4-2,CASSQELGRLYNEQFF,TGTGCCAGCAGCCAAGAGCTCGGCAGGCTTTACAATGAGCAGTTCTTC
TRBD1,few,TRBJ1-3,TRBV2,CASLTGGPGNTIYF,TGTGCCAGCCTTACAGGGGGTCCTGGAAACACCATATATTTT
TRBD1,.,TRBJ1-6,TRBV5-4,CASSSGQAQGSPLHF,TGTGCCAGCAGCTCCGGACAGGCACAAGGATCACCCCTCCACTTT
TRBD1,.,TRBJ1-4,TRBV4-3,CASSQDLAGGREKLFF,TGCGCCAGCAGCCAAGATTTGGCAGGGGGCCGTGAAAAACTGTTTTTT
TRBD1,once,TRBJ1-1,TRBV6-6,CASSAGGRNTEAFF,TGTGCCAGCAGTGCAGGGGGACGGAACACTGAAGCTTTCTTT
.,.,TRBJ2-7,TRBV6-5,CASSYDRLYEQYF,TGTGCCAGCAGTTACGACAGGTTATACGAGCAGTACTTC
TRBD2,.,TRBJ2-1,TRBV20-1,CSASKGGGEPYNEQFF,TGCAGTGCTAGTAAGGGCGGGGGGGAGCCCTACAATGAGCAGTTCTTC
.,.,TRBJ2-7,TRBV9,CASSVGAGVTYEQYF,TGTGCCAGCAGCGTAGGGGCAGGGGTAACCTACGAGCAGTACTTC
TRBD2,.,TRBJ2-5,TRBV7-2,CASSLVPSGVQETQYF,TGTGCCAGCAGCTTAGTTCCTAGCGGGGTCCAAGAGACCCAGTACTTC
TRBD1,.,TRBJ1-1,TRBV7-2,CASSFGQGRAEAFF,TGTGCCAGCAGCTTCGGACAGGGGCGGGCTGAAGCTTTCTTT
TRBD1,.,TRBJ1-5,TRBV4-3,CASSQFTGDNQPQHF,TGCGCCAGCAGCCAATTTACAGGGGACAATCAGCCCCAGCATTTT
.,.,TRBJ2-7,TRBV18,CASSPGPGAYEQYF,TGTGCCAGCTCACCAGGTCCAGGGGCCTACGAGCAGTACTTC
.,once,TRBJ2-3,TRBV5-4,CASSLLTDADTQYF,TGTGCCAGCAGCCTGCTGACTGACGCAGATACGCAGTATTTT
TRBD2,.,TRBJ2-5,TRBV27,CASSTGLAGAAETQYF,TGTGCCAGCAGCACGGGACTAGCGGGAGCTGCAGAGACCCAGTACTTC
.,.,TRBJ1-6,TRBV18,CASSPPVRGSWRGYNSPLHF,TGTGCCAGCTCACCACCGGTACGGGGCTCCTGGAGGGGATATAATTCACCCCTCCACTTT
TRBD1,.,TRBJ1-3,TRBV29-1,CSAQTGNSGNTIYF,TGCAGCGCTCAGACAGGGAACTCTGGAAACACCATATATTTT
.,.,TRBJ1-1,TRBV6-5,CASKQSMNTEAFF,TGTGCCAGTAAACAGAGCATGAACACTGAAGCTTTCTTT
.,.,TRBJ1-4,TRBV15,CATSRVEGRKLFF,TGTGCCACCAGCAGAGTAGAAGGGAGAAAACTGTTTTTT
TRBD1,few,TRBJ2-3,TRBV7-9,CASSLASIRQGALTDTQYF,TGTGCCAGCAGCTTAGCTTCGATTAGACAGGGGGCGCTTACAGATACGCAGTATTTT
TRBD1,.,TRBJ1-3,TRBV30,CAGQGAPGNTIYF,TGTGCCGGACAGGGGGCGCCTGGAAACACCATATATTTT
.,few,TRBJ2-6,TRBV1,CTSSQDWSSGANVLTF,TGCACCAGCAGCCAAGATTGGAGTTCTGGGGCCAACGTCCTGACTTTC
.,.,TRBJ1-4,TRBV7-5,CVRSGYDRKTNEKLFF,TGTGTCAGAAGCGGATACGACAGGAAAACTAATGAAAAACTGTTTTTT
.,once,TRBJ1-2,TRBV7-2,CASSPNSLPGNGYTF,TGTGCCAGCAGCCCGAACAGCCTCCCCGGAAATGGCTACACCTTC
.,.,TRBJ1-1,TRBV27,CASSFQGSNTEAFF,TGTGCCAGCAGTTTTCAGGGGTCGAACACTGAAGCTTTCTTT
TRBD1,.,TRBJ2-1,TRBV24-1,CATSDGGTGTQGVEQFF,TGTGCCACCAGTGACGGTGGGACAGGGACACAAGGGGTTGAGCAGTTCTTC
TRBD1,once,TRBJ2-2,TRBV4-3,CASSQLRDSRLELFF,TGCGCCAGCAGCCAGCTCCGGGACAGTAGGTTGGAGCTGTTTTTT
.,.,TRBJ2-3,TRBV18,CASSPLGATDTQYF,TGTGCCAGCTCACCACTGGGGGCGACAGATACGCAGTATTTT
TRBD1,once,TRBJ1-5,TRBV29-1,CSVVGQGGQPQHF,TGCAGCGTTGTGGGACAGGGGGGTCAGCCCCAGCATTTT
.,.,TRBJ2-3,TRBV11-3,CASSLTGGTDTQYF,TGTGCCAGCAGCTTAACCGGGGGCACAGATACGCAGTATTTT
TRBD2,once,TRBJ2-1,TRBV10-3,CAIRASGGGLNEQFF,TGTGCCATCCGGGCCAGCGGGGGGGGGCTCAATGAGCAGTTCTTC
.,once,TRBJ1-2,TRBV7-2,CASKRSGGRGYTF,TGTGCCAGCAAACGGTCGGGGGGCCGGGGCTACACCTTC
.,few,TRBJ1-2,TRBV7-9,CASSGSSGVNYGYTF,TGTGCCAGCAGCGGCAGCTCGGGAGTTAACTATGGCTACACCTTC
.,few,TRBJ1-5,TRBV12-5,CASGLYGAGNQPQHF,TGTGCTAGTGGTCTTTATGGGGCGGGCAATCAGCCCCAGCATTTT
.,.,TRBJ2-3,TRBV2,CASNKGYTDTQYF,TGTGCCAGCAATAAGGGGTACACAGATACGCAGTATTTT
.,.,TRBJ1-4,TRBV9,CASSFGPVGDEKLFF,TGTGCCAGCAGCTTTGGGCCCGTGGGAGATGAAAAACTGTTTTTT
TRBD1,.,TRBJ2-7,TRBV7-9,CASSPPGQGANEQYF,TGTGCCAGCAGCCCTCCGGGACAGGGAGCCAACGAGCAGTACTTC
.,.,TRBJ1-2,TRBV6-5,CASSYSMGTYGYTF,TGTGCCAGCAGTTACTCGATGGGGACTTATGGCTACACCTTC
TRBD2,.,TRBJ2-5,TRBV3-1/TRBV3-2,CASSQVKQRGGGETQYF,TGTGCCAGCAGCCAGGTGAAGCAGCGGGGGGGTGGAGAGACCCAGTACTTC
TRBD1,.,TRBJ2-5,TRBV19,CASSLDRLQETQYF,TGTGCCAGTAGCCTGGACAGGTTGCAAGAGACCCAGTACTTC